This T cell receptor (beta chain) was observed in a study of blood T cell repertoires in COVID-19. Looking at the study overall: Sites in the United States, Italy and Spain provided acute and convalescent COVID-19 samples. From T cells, B-cell-depleted T cells, or PBMCs came the material, which was cDNA or gDNA.

TCRdb keeps only in-frame clones here, not all; method: immunoSEQ multiplex PCR. The sample lists 100,000 to 150,000 clones, approximately 87% occurring once. CDR1 is SGHTA and CDR2 is FQGTGA in the germline V gene. This CDR3 contains 14 residues. V was clipped by 4 bases and J by 4 bases, with 11 bases between them. Sequencing was performed on peripheral blood. The chain recombines TRBV7-3 with TRBJ2-1; weak D call: TRBD1 (5 bases). The receptor was isolated from a woman aged 50 to 60 with acute or convalescent COVID-19. The CDR3 DNA sequence: TGTGCCAGCAGCTCCACAGGTAGATACAATGAGCAGTTCTTC. Translated, it gives CASSSTGRYNEQFF.